The clone carrying this T cell receptor (beta chain) occurred many times. Antigen specificity is unknown. CDR1 SEHNR and CDR2 FQNEAQ come from the germline V gene (reference sequence). V lost 1 base and J 0 bases, leaving 10 bases between the germline ends. This CDR3 spans 15 amino acids. 5'RACE template switching added a universal primer site and UMIs to TCR cDNA. TCRdb reprocessed the 5' RACE reads with MiXCR, giving one entry per CDR3 protein. The sample shows hundreds of thousands of distinct CDR3 sequences, 15% to 20% of them seen only once. The data derive from a study of T cells after yellow fever vaccination. Study information: Fractions of low cell number were prepared using SMART-Seq v4 Ultra Low Input. The study, taken as a whole, reports: Most primary-vaccination clones recurred post-booster (roughly 96% CD4, roughly 87% CD8). Contaminating bulk clonotypes could be abundant in FACS-sorted repertoires.

The chain recombines TRBV7-9 with TRBJ2-7, with D perhaps TRBD2 (5 bases). The material was PBMCs, obtained 15 days after the yellow fever booster vaccination. The source is a man younger than 45 who received the YFV17D yellow fever vaccine. CDR3 nucleotide sequence: TGTGCCAGCAGCTTAGACGCGGGTGCCTCCTACGAGCAGTACTTC. Protein sequence: CASSLDAGASYEQYF.